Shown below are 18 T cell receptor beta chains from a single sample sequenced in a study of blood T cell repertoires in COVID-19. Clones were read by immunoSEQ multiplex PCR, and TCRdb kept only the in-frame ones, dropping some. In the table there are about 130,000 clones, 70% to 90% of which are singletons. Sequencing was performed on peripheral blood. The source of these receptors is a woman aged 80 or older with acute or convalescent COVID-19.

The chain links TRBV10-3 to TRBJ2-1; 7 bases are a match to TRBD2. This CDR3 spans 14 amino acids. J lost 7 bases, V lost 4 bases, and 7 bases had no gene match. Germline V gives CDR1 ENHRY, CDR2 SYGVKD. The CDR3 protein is CAISGDYGGNEQFF. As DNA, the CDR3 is TGTGCCATCAGTGGGGACTACGGGGGGAATGAGCAGTTCTTC.

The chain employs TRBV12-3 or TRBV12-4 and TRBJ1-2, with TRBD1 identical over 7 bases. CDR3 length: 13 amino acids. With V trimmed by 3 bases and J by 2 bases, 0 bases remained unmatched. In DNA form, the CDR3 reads TGTGCCAGCAGTTTCAGGGGGAACTATGGCTACACCTTC. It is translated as CASSFRGNYGYTF.

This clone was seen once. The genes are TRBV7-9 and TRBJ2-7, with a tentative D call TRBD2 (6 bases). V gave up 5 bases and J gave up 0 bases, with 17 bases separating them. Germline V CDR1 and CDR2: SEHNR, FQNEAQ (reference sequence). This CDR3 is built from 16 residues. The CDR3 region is CASSLISGGGSYEQYF. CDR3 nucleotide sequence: TGTGCCAGCAGCCTAATTAGCGGTGGAGGCTCCTACGAGCAGTACTTC. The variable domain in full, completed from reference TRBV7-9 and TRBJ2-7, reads DTGVSQNPRHKITKRGQNVTFRCDPISEHNRLYWYRQTLGQGPEFLTYFQNEAQLEKSRLLSDRFSAERPKGSFSTLEIQRTEQGDSAMYLCASSLISGGGSYEQYFGPGTRLTVT.

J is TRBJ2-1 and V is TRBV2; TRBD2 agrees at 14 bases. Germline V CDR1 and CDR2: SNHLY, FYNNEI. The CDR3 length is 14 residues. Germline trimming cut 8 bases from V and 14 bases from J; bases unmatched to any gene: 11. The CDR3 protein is CASGTSGSLGSEFF. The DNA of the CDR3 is TGTGCCAGCGGGACTAGCGGGAGCTTAGGTTCGGAGTTCTTC.

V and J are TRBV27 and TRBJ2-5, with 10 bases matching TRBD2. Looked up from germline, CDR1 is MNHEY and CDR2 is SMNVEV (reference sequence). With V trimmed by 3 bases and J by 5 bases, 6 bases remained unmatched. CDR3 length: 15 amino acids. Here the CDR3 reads CASSFQRGGRETQYF. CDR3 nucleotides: TGTGCCAGCAGTTTTCAGCGGGGGGGCCGTGAGACCCAGTACTTC.

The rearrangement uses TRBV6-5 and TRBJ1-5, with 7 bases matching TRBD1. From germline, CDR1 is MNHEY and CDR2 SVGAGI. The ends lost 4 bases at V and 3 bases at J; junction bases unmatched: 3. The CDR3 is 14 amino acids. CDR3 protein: CASSSTGYNQPQHF. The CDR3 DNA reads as TGTGCCAGCAGTTCGACAGGGTACAATCAGCCCCAGCATTTT.

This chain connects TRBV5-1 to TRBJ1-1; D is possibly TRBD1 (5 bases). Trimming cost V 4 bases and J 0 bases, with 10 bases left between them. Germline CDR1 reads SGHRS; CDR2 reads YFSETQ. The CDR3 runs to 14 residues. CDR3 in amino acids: CASSGTGMNTEAFF. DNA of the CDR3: TGCGCCAGCAGCGGTACAGGCATGAACACTGAAGCTTTCTTT.

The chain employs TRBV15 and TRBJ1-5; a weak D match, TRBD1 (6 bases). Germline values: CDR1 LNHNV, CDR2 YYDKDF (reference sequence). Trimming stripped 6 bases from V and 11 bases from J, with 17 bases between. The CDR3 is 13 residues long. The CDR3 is CATRSGGPGAQHF. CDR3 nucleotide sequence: TGTGCCACCAGGAGCGGGGGCCCGGGGGCCCAGCATTTT.

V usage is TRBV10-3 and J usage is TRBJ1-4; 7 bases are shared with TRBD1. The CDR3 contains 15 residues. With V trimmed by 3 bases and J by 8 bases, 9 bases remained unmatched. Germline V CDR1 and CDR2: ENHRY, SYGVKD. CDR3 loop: CAISDGVTGPEKLFF. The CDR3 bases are TGTGCCATCAGTGACGGGGTGACAGGGCCCGAAAAACTGTTTTTT.

The CDR3 is CASSPTDSYQPQHF. The CDR3 coding sequence is TGTGCCAGCAGCCCGACTGACAGTTATCAGCCCCAGCATTTT. The rearrangement links TRBV3-1 (or the pseudogene TRBV3-2) to TRBJ1-5, with D maybe TRBD1 (5 bases). The germline gives CDR1 LGHDT, CDR2 YNNKEL (reference sequence). The CDR3 length is 14 residues. Trimming removed 4 bases at V and 5 bases at J, with 12 bases between.

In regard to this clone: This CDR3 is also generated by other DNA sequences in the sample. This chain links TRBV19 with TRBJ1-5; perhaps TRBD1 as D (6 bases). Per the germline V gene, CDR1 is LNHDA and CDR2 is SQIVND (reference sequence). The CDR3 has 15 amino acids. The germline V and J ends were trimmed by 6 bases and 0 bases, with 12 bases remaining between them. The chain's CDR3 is CASRETGYSNQPQHF. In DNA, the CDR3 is TGTGCCAGTAGGGAGACAGGTTATAGCAATCAGCCCCAGCATTTT.

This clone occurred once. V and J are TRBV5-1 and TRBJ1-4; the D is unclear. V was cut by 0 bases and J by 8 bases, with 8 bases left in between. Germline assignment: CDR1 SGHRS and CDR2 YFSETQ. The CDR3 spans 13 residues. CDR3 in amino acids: CASSLGVGEKLFF. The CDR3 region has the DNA TGCGCCAGCAGCTTGGGGGTGGGCGAAAAACTGTTTTTT.

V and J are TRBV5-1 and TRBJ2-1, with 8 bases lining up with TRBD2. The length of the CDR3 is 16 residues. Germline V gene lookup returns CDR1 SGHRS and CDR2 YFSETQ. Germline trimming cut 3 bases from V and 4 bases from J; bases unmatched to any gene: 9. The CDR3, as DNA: TGCGCCAGCAGCTCGAGAGAGGGACTAGGGTACAATGAGCAGTTCTTC. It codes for CASSSREGLGYNEQFF.

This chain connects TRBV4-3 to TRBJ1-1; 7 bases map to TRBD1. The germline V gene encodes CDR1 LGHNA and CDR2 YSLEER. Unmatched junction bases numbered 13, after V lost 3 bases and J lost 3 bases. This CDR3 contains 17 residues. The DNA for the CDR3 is TGCGCCAGCAGCCAGGATCGGGACAGCGAGGGGTACACTGAAGCTTTCTTT. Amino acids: CASSQDRDSEGYTEAFF.

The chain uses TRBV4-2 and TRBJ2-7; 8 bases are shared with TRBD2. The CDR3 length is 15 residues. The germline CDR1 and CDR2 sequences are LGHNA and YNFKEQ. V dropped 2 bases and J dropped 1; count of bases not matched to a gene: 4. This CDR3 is CASSQSTSGSYEQYF. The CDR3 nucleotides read TGTGCCAGCAGCCAATCTACTAGCGGATCCTACGAGCAGTACTTC.

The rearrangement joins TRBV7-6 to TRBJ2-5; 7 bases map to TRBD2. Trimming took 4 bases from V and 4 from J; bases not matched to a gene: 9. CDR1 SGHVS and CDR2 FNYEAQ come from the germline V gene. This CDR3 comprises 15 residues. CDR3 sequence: CASSSTLAVRETQYF. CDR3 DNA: TGTGCCAGCAGCTCAACCCTAGCGGTCCGAGAGACCCAGTACTTC.

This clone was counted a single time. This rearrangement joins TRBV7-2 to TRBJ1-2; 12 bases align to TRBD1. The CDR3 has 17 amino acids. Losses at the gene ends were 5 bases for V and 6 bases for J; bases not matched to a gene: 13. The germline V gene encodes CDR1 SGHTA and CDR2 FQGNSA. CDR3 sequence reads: CASSPRGQGALVNGYTF. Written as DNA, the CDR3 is TGTGCCAGCAGCCCGAGGGGACAGGGGGCTCTAGTGAATGGCTACACCTTC.

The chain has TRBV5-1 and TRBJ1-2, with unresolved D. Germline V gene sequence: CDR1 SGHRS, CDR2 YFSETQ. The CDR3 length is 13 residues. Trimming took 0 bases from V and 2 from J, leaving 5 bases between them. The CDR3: CASSLGENYGYTF. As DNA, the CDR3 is TGCGCCAGCAGCTTGGGAGAAAACTATGGCTACACCTTC. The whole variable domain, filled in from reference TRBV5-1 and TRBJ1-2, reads KAGVTQTPRYLIKTRGQQVTLSCSPISGHRSVSWYQQTPGQGLQFLFEYFSETQRNKGNFPGRFSGRQFSNSRSEMNVSTLELGDSALYLCASSLGENYGYTFGSGTRLTVV.